This paragraph covers one T cell receptor (beta chain) sequence. Its matching antigen is unknown. Stated treatment: 15 to 20 received Ad26.COV2.S at low or high dose, single or two shots; 5 received placebo; per-sample allocation not given. On day 63 after the first injection, vaccine and placebo recipients gave samples. Boston supplied an adult donor aged 18-55 years. Profiled with immunoSEQ multiplex PCR; TCRdb holds only in-frame clones, not every one. The data show under 400,000 clones, with roughly 84% seen just once and about 3.5% held by the top ten. V shed 5 bases and J shed 0 bases, with 18 bases lying between them. CDR1 is SGHTA, CDR2 FQGNSA, per germline. The CDR3 loop spans 17 amino acids. This sample was included in a study of Ad26.COV2.S vaccination and SARS-CoV-2 variants. Across the study: The authors gave Ad26.COV2.S intramuscularly, either once or twice 56 days apart.

Study-wide findings and caveats: The study found similar non-spike TCR breadth in vaccine and placebo recipients. Total T cell responses, in the TCR breadth and depth analyses, may have been underestimated.

The sequence was obtained from a person between 18 and 65 years old who received the Ad26.COV2.S COVID-19 vaccine or a placebo. The sample in question was peripheral blood, obtained in a trial of Ad26.COV2.S vaccine versus placebo. The J gene is TRBJ2-3, the V gene TRBV7-2; D remains ambiguous. As DNA, the CDR3 is TGTGCCAGCAGCCCCCAGATGACGGTATTTAGCACAGATACGCAGTATTTT. This codes for CASSPQMTVFSTDTQYF.